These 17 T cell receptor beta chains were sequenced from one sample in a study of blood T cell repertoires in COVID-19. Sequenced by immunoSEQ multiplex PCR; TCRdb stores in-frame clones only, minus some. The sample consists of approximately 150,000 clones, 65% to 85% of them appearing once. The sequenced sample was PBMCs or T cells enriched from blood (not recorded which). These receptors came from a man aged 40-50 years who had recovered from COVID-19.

The CDR3 coding sequence is TGTGCCAGCAGTGAATCCGGGGTTCAGCCCCAGCATTTT. It yields the protein CASSESGVQPQHF. The chain couples TRBV6-1 to TRBJ1-5; unclear D gene. The CDR3 totals 13 residues. CDR1 and CDR2 (germline): MNHNS, SASEGT. V lost 2 bases, J lost 6 bases, and 8 bases lay in between.

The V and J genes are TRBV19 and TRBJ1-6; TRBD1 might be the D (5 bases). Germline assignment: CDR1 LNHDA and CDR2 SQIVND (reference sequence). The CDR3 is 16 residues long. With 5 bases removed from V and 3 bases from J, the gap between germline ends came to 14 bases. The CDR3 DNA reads TGTGCCAGTAGTGAAGCTATGACAGACTATAATTCACCCCTCCACTTT. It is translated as CASSEAMTDYNSPLHF.

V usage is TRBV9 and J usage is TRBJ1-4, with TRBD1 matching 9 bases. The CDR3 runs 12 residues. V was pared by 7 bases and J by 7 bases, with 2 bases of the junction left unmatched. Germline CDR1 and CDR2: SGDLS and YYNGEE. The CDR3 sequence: CASGTGSEKLFF. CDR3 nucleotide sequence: TGTGCCAGCGGGACAGGGTCTGAAAAACTGTTTTTT.

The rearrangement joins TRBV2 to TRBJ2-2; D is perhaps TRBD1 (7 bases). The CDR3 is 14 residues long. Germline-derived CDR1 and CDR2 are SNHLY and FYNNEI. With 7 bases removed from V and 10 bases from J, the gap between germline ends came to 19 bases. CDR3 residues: CASNLRRGHLELFF. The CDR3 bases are TGTGCCAGCAACCTTCGGAGGGGGCATTTGGAGCTGTTTTTT.

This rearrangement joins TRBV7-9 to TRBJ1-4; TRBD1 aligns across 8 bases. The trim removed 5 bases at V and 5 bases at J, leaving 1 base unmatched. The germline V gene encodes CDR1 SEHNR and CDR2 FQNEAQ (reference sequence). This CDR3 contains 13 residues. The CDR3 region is CASSRDRNEKLFF. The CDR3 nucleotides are TGTGCCAGCAGCAGGGACAGGAATGAAAAACTGTTTTTT.

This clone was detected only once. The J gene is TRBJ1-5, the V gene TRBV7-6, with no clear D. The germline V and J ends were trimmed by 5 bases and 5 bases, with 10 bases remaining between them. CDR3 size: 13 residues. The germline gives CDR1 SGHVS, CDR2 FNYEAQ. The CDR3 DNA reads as TGTGCCAGCAGCCCAGGATATGATCAGCCCCAGCATTTT. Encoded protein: CASSPGYDQPQHF.

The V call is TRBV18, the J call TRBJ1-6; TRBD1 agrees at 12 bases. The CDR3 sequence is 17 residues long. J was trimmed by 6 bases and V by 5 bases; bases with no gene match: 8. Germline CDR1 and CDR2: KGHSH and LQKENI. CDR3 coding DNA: TGTGCCAGCTCATTGGGGACAGGGGGCGGACGTAATTCACCCCTCCACTTT. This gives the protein CASSLGTGGGRNSPLHF.

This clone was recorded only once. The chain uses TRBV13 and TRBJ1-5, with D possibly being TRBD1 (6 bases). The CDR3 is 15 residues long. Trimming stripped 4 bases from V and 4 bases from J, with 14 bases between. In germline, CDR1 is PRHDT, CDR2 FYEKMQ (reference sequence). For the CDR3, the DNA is TGTGCCAGCAGCTCTCGGGACACTGGGAATCAGCCCCAGCATTTT. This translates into CASSSRDTGNQPQHF.

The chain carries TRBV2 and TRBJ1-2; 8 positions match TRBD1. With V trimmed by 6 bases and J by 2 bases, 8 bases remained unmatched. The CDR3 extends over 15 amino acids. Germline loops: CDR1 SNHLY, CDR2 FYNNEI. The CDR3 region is CASSYKQGENYGYTF. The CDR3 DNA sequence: TGTGCCAGCAGCTACAAACAGGGGGAAAACTATGGCTACACCTTC.

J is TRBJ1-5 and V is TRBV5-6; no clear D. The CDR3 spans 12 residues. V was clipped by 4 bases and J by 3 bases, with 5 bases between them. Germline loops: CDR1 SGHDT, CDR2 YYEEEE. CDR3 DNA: TGTGCCAGCAGCCTTCCCAATCAGCCCCAGCATTTT. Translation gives CASSLPNQPQHF.

Here the CDR3 reads CATRPTGLHGYTF. In nucleotides, the CDR3 is TGTGCCACCAGGCCGACAGGGCTCCATGGCTACACCTTC. The rearrangement links TRBV15 to TRBJ1-2; TRBD1 aligns across 7 bases. After removal of 6 bases from V and 6 bases from J, the junction contained 7 bases not matched to a gene. In germline, CDR1 is LNHNV, CDR2 YYDKDF (reference sequence). This CDR3 is built from 13 residues. The whole variable domain, remainder taken from reference TRBV15 and TRBJ1-2, is DAMVIQNPRYQVTQFGKPVTLSCSQTLNHNVMYWYQQKSSQAPKLLFHYYDKDFNNEADTPDNFQSRRPNTSFCFLDIRSPGLGDTAMYLCATRPTGLHGYTFGSGTRLTVV.

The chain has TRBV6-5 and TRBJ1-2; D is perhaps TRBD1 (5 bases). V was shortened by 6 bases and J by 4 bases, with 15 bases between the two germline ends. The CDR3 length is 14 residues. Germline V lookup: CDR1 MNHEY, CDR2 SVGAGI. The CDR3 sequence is CASSQRQSVYGYTF. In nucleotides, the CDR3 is TGTGCCAGCAGCCAACGACAGTCCGTCTATGGCTACACCTTC.

CDR3 sequence reads: CASSHLGGGSTDTQYF. The CDR3 DNA reads as TGTGCCAGCAGCCACCTCGGGGGAGGGTCGACAGATACGCAGTATTTT. The chain has TRBV3-1 (or the pseudogene TRBV3-2) and TRBJ2-3; 7 nucleotides agree with TRBD2. This CDR3 is 16 amino acids long. V trimming: 3 bases; J trimming: 3 bases; junction bases outside the gene matches: 9. Germline V gene data show CDR1 as LGHDT and CDR2 as YNNKEL (reference sequence).

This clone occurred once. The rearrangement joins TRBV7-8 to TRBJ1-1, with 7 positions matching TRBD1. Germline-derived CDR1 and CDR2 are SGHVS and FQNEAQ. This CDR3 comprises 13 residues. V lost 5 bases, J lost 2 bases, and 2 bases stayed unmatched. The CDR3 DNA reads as TGTGCCAGCAGCCGACAGGGCAACACTGAAGCTTTCTTT. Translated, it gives CASSRQGNTEAFF.

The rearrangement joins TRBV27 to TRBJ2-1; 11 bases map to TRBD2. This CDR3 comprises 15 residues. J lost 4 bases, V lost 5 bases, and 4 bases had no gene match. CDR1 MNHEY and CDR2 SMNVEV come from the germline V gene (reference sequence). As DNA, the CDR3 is TGTGCCAGCAGTAGGGGACTAGCGGCATACAATGAGCAGTTCTTC. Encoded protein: CASSRGLAAYNEQFF.

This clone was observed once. The CDR3 coding sequence is TGTGCCACCAGGACAAACATGAACACTGAAGCTTTCTTT. Residues: CATRTNMNTEAFF. The chain combines TRBV15 with TRBJ1-1; D uncertain. V lost 6 bases and J 0 bases, leaving 8 bases between the germline ends. In germline, CDR1 is LNHNV, CDR2 YYDKDF (reference sequence). CDR3 length: 13 residues.

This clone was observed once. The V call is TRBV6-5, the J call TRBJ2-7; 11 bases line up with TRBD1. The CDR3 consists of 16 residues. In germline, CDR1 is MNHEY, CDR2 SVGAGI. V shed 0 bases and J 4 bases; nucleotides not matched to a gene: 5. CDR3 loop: CASSYSPGQGGYEQYF. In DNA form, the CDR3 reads TGTGCCAGCAGTTACTCTCCGGGACAGGGGGGATACGAGCAGTACTTC.